This passage covers 2 T cell receptor beta chains from one sample sequenced in a study of vaccination effects on CD4 cells after COVID-19. Their antigens are not known. The protocol was immunoSEQ multiplex PCR, while the TCRdb copy is restricted to in-frame clones and leaves out a portion. The repertoire holds about 63,000 clones, less than 80% seen once, with 3% to 4% in the top ten. With the ViraFEST assay, the study expanded antigen-specific CD4+ T cells using viral peptide pools, then sequenced them. Culturing for around eleven days preceded CD4+ T cell isolation. Vaccine recipients lacked prior SARS-CoV-2 infection and had negative nucleocapsid antibodies. Sequences were derived from CD4+ T cells from PBMCs cultured with HCoV-OC43 spike peptides, sampled before COVID-19 vaccination. Subset specified: HCoV-OC43 spike overlapping peptide pool stimulation. These receptors all stem from a human donor who received a COVID-19 vaccine.

The chain combines TRBV7-2 with TRBJ1-1; 8 positions match TRBD1. CDR3 length: 14 amino acids. The germline V gene has CDR1 SGHTA and CDR2 FQGNSA. J gave up 4 bases and V 3 bases, and 4 bases lay outside the gene matches. CDR3 DNA: TGTGCCAGCAGCTTGAATACAGGGGGCACTGAAGCTTTCTTT. Translated: CASSLNTGGTEAFF.

The chain has TRBV30 and TRBJ2-5; TRBD1 is a possible D gene (6 bases). This CDR3 has 16 amino acids. Trimming removed 0 bases from V and 9 bases from J, with 23 bases in between. Germline V gene data show CDR1 as GTSNPN and CDR2 as SVGIG (reference sequence). The CDR3 loop reads CAWSVGVGARGSPQYF. In DNA form, the CDR3 reads TGTGCCTGGAGTGTCGGTGTGGGGGCCCGCGGGTCCCCCCAGTACTTC.